This T cell receptor beta chain was captured by sequencing in a study of response to subunit inactivated influenza vaccine. Findings of the study overall: Every seasonal influenza vaccination brings in few new T cells, the authors suggested.

This clonotype was seen a handful of times. Its antigen is unknown. This CDR3 region has 12 residues. V dropped 8 bases and J dropped 4 bases, with 9 bases sitting between them. CDR1 and CDR2 from the germline V gene are SGHNT and YENEEA. TCRdb passed the RT-PCR reads through MiXCR, listing each CDR3 protein once. The sample has about 480,000 distinct CDR3 sequences, about 25% seen once. This chain joins TRBV11-3 and TRBJ2-1; D call uncertain. The input for sequencing was CD4+ T cells sorted from PBMCs, taken around 5 days after vaccination. The source of this sequence is a man between 45 and 60 years old who received an inactivated influenza vaccine. The CDR3 sequence is CASAGGYNEQFF. The CDR3 bases are TGTGCCAGCGCCGGTGGGTACAATGAGCAGTTCTTC.